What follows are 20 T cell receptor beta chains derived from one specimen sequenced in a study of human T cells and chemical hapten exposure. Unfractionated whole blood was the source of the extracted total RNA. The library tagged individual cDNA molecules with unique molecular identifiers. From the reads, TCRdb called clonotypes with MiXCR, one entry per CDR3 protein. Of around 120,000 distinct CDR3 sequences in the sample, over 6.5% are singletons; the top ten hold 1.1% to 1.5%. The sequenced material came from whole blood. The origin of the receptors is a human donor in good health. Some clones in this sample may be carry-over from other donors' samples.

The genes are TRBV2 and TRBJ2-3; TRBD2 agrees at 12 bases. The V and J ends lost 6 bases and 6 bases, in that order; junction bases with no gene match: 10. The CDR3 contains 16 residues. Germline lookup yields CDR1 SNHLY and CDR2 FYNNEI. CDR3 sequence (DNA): TGTGCCAGCAGACGCCTCGGGACTAGCGGGCGGGATACGCAGTATTTT. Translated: CASRRLGTSGRDTQYF.

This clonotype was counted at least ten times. The DNA of the CDR3 is TGTGCCAGCAGCCAAGCCGGGGGGCAGCCCCAGCATTTT. Translation gives CASSQAGGQPQHF. The chain uses TRBV14 and TRBJ1-5; the D gene is possibly TRBD1 (5 bases). This CDR3 region has 13 residues. The germline gives CDR1 SGHDN, CDR2 FVKESK. V was clipped by 1 base and J by 7 bases, with 8 bases between them.

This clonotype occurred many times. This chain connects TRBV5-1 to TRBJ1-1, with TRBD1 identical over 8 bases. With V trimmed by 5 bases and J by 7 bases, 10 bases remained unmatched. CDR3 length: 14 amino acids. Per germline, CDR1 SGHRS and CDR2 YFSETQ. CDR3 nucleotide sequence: TGCGCCAGCAGTCGGGACAGGTTTGGTAATGAAGCTTTCTTT. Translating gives CASSRDRFGNEAFF.

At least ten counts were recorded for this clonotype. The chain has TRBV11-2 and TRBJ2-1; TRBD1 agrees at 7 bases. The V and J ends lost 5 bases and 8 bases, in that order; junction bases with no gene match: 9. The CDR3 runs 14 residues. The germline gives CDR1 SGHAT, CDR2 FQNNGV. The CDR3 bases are TGTGCCAGCAGCCCAATACAGGGGCGGTATGAGCAGTTCTTC. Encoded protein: CASSPIQGRYEQFF.

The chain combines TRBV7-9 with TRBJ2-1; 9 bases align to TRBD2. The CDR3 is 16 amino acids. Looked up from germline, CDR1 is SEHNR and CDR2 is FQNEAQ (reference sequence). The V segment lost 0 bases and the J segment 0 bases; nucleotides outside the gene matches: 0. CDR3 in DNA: TGTGCCAGCAGCTTAGCTAGCGGGAGCTCCTACAATGAGCAGTTCTTC. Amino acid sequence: CASSLASGSSYNEQFF. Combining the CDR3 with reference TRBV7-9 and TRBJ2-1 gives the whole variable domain DTGVSQNPRHKITKRGQNVTFRCDPISEHNRLYWYRQTLGQGPEFLTYFQNEAQLEKSRLLSDRFSAERPKGSFSTLEIQRTEQGDSAMYLCASSLASGSSYNEQFFGPGTRLTVL.

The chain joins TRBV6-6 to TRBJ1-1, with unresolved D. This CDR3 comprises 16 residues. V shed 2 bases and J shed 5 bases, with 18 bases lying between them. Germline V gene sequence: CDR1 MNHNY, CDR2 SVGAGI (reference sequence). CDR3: CASSYPLDPVGTEAFF. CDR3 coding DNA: TGTGCCAGCAGTTACCCCCTTGACCCGGTTGGGACTGAAGCTTTCTTT.

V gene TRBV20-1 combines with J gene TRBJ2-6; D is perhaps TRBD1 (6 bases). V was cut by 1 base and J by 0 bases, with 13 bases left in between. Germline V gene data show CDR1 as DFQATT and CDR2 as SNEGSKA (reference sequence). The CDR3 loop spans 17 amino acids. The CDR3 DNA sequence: TGCAGTGCTAGAGGGCAGGGGCTAGCCTCTGGGGCCAACGTCCTGACTTTC. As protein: CSARGQGLASGANVLTF.

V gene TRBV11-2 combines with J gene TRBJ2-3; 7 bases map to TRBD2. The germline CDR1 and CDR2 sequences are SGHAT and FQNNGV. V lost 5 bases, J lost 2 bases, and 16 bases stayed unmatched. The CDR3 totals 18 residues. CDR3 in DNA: TGTGCCAGCAGCCCCGTGAGGGCCTGGCGGGAGAACACAGATACGCAGTATTTT. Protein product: CASSPVRAWRENTDTQYF.

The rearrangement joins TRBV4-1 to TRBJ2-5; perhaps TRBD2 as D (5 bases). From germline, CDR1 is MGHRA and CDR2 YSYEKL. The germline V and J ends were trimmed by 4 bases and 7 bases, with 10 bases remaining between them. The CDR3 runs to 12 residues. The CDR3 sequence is CASSRTDVTQYF. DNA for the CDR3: TGCGCCAGCAGCCGGACTGACGTGACCCAGTACTTC.

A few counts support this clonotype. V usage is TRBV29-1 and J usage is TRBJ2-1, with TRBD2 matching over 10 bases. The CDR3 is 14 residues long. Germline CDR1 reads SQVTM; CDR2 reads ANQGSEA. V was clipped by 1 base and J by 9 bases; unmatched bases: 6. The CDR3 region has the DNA TGCAGCGTTGAAGGGGCTAGCGGGAGTAGTGAGCAGTTCTTC. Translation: CSVEGASGSSEQFF.

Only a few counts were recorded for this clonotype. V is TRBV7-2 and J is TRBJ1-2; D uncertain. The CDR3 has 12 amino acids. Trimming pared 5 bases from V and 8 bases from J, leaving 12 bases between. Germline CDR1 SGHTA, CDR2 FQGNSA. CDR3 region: CASSHNTDGYTF. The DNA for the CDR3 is TGTGCCAGCAGCCACAATACGGACGGCTACACCTTC.

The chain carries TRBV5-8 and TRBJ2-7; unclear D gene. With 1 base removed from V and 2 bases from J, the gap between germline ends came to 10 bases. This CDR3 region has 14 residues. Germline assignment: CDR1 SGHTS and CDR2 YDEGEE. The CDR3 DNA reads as TGTGCCAGCAGCTTGACTCTAAGCCCCTACGAGCAGTACTTC. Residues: CASSLTLSPYEQYF.

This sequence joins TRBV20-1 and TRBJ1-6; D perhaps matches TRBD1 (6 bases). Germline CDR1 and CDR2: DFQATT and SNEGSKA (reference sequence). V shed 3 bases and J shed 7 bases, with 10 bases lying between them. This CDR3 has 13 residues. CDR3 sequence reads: CSASGGGNSPLHF. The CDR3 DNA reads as TGCAGTGCTAGCGGAGGGGGGAATTCACCCCTCCACTTT.

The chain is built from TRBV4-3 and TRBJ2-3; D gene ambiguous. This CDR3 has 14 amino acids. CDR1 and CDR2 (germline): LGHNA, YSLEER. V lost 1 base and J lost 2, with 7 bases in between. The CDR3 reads CASSQAMATDTQYF. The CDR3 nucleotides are TGCGCCAGCAGCCAAGCTATGGCCACAGATACGCAGTATTTT.

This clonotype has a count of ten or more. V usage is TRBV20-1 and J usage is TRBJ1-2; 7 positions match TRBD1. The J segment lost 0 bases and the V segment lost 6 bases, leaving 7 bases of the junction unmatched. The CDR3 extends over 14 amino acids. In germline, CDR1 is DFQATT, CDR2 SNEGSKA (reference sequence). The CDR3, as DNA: TGCAGTGCCCCAGGGGGTGAAACTAACTATGGCTACACCTTC. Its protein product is CSAPGGETNYGYTF.

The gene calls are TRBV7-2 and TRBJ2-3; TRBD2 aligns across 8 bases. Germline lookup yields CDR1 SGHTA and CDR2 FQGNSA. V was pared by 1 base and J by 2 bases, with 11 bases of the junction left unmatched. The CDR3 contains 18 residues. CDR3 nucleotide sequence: TGTGCCAGCAGCTTAGGTCCTGTTGCGGGGGGATTCACAGATACGCAGTATTTT. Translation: CASSLGPVAGGFTDTQYF.

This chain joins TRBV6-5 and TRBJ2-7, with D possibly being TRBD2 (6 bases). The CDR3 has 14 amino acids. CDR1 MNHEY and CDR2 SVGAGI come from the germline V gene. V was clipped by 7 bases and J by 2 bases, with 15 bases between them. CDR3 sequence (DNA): TGTGCCAGCACCCCCAGTGGGGGGACCTACGAGCAGTACTTC. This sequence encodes CASTPSGGTYEQYF.

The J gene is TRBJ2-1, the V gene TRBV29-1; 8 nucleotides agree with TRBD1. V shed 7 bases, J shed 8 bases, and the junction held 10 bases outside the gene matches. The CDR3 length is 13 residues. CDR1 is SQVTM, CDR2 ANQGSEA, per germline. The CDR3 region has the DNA TGCAGCGCTCGGACAGGGACAGGCGATGAGCAGTTCTTC. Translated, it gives CSARTGTGDEQFF.

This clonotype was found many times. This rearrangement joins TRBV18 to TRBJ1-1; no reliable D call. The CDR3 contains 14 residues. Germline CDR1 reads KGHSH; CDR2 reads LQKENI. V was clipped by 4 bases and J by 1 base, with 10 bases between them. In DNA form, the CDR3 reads TGTGCCAGCTCACGAGGAAGTCGGAACACTGAAGCTTTCTTT. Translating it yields CASSRGSRNTEAFF.

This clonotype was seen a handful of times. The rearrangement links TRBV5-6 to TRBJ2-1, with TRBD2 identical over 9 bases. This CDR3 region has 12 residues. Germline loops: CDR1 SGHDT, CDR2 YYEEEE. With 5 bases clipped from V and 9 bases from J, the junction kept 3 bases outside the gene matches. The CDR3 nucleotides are TGTGCCAGCAGGAGCGGGAGGACTGAGCAGTTCTTC. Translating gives CASRSGRTEQFF.